The sequence of this T cell receptor (beta chain) was determined in a study of Ad26.COV2.S vaccination and SARS-CoV-2 variants. Treatment specified: 19 received Ad26.COV2.S at low or high dose, single or two shots; about five received placebo; per-sample allocation not given. Sampling took place 63 days after the first vaccine or placebo injection. Aged 18-55 years, donor was enrolled in Boston in the early 2020s. The V and J ends lost 6 bases and 0 bases respectively, with 9 bases between them. This CDR3 has 14 residues. CDR1 KGHSY and CDR2 FQNENV come from the germline V gene. The repertoire was sequenced with immunoSEQ multiplex PCR; TCRdb's copy has only in-frame clones and lacks some. The sample carries a few hundred thousand clones, 90% recorded once.

Sequenced material: peripheral blood, taken in a trial of Ad26.COV2.S vaccine versus placebo. The chain uses TRBV16 and TRBJ1-3; D perhaps matches TRBD1 (5 bases). The receptor was derived from a person aged 18 to 59 who received the Ad26.COV2.S COVID-19 vaccine or a placebo. The CDR3 DNA is TGTGCCAGCAGTCCCAGGGTCTCTGGAAACACCATATATTTT. Protein product: CASSPRVSGNTIYF.